This T cell receptor (beta chain) derives from a study of regulatory T cells in long-lasting Graves disease. There are a few counts of this clonotype. The antigen is not known. The time point denotes: persistent/refractory GD, antithyroid drugs over 5 years with positive TRAb. The TCR library was made from RNA extracted from PBMCs. Patients came from an endocrinology department in Xi'an, China. Combining iRepertoire HTBI primers with Arm-PCR of CDR3 regions, the authors built TCR beta libraries. One entry per CDR3 protein, called by TCRdb with MiXCR from the multiplex PCR reads. Of 700,000 or so distinct CDR3 sequences listed, 30% are singletons. Study conclusions and caveats: Persistent patients had a count of shared public clonotypes (approximately 3,000) that exceeded that of new patients (about 870). Less diverse TCR repertoires were seen in persistent Graves' patients than in newly diagnosed ones.

The source of this sequence is a female donor with Graves disease. The sequencing here drew on peripheral blood mononuclear cells (PBMCs), taken when the disease was refractory, from a patient treated with antithyroid drugs.

The CDR3 spells CASSIDRITEAFF. CDR3 bases: TGTGCCAGCAGCATTGACAGGATTACTGAAGCTTTCTTT. The chain joins TRBV7-2 to TRBJ1-1, with D maybe TRBD1 (6 bases). The CDR3 spans 13 residues. Between the trimmed V and J ends, which lost 5 bases and 5 bases, there was a span of 12 bases. From germline, CDR1 is SGHTA and CDR2 FQGNSA.